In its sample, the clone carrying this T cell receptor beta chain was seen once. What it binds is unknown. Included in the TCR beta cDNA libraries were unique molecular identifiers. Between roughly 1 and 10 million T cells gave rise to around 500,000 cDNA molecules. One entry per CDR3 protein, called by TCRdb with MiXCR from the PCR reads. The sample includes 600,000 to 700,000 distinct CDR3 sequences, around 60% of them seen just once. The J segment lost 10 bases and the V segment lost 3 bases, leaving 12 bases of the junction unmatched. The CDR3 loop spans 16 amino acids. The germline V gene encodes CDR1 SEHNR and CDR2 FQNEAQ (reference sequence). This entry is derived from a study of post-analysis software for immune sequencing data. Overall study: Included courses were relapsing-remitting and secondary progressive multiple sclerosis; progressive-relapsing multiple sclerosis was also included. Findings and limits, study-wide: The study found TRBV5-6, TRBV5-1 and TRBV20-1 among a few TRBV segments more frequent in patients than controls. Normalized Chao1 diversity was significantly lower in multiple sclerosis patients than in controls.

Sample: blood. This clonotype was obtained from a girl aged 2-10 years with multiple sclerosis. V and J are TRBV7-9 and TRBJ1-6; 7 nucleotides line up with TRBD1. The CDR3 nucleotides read TGTGCCAGCAGCTTTCCAGGAACAGGGGACAACTCACCCCTCCACTTT. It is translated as CASSFPGTGDNSPLHF.